This passage covers 5 T cell receptor beta chains from one sample sequenced in a study of blood T cell repertoires in COVID-19. The method was immunoSEQ multiplex PCR; TCRdb's version includes in-frame clones alone and lacks a portion of them. The table shows under 350,000 clones, with around four fifths occurring only once. Sequencing was done on a sample of peripheral blood. These receptors originate from a man aged 60 to 69 who had recovered from COVID-19.

The J gene is TRBJ1-5, the V gene TRBV6-1; D is unclear. CDR1 MNHNS and CDR2 SASEGT come from the germline V gene. The CDR3 sequence is 15 residues long. V was cut by 2 bases and J by 2 bases, with 10 bases left in between. The CDR3 DNA follows: TGTGCCAGCAGTGAAACTCCGAGGGGCAATCAGCCCCAGCATTTT. Translating it yields CASSETPRGNQPQHF.

This clone was seen more than once but under ten times. This chain joins TRBV30 and TRBJ1-1, with D possibly TRBD1 on 5 matching bases. The CDR3 is 13 amino acids. CDR1 and CDR2 from the germline V gene are GTSNPN and SVGIG (reference sequence). Trimming cost V 0 bases and J 1 base, with 6 bases left between them. The CDR3 coding sequence is TGTGCCTGGAGTGTAGACAGGAACACTGAAGCTTTCTTT. Amino acid sequence: CAWSVDRNTEAFF. Full variable domain (missing parts from reference TRBV30 and TRBJ1-1): SQTIHQWPATLVQPVGSPLSLECTVEGTSNPNLYWYRQAAGRGLQLLFYSVGIGQISSEVPQNLSASRPQDRQFILSSKKLLLSDSGFYLCAWSVDRNTEAFFGQGTRLTVV.

The rearrangement links TRBV6-1 to TRBJ1-2; TRBD1 is a possible D gene (5 bases). V was pared by 2 bases and J by 2 bases, with 6 bases between. This CDR3 is 13 amino acids long. The germline V gene has CDR1 MNHNS and CDR2 SASEGT. CDR3 protein: CASSERQNYGYTF. The CDR3 nucleotides read TGTGCCAGCAGTGAACGACAGAACTATGGCTACACCTTC.

DNA for the CDR3: TGTGCCAGCAGCGTAGGGACTAGCGGGAGGCCCTCCTACAATGAGCAGTTCTTC. Its translation is CASSVGTSGRPSYNEQFF. This chain joins TRBV9 and TRBJ2-1; 14 nucleotides align to TRBD2. J was trimmed by 0 bases and V by 0 bases; bases with no gene match: 2. The germline CDR1 and CDR2 sequences are SGDLS and YYNGEE. The CDR3 runs to 18 residues.

CDR3: CASSTMTGLNTEAFF. CDR3 sequence (DNA): TGTGCCAGCAGCACGATGACAGGATTGAACACTGAAGCTTTCTTT. The chain employs TRBV5-4 and TRBJ1-1; tentatively, D is TRBD1 (6 bases). The germline CDR1 and CDR2 sequences are SGHNT and YYREEE (reference sequence). Trimming left V 4 bases short and J 0 bases short, with 13 bases between. The CDR3 consists of 15 residues.